A selection of T cell receptor beta chains follows, all from one sample in a study of blood T cell repertoires in COVID-19. The protocol was immunoSEQ multiplex PCR, while the TCRdb copy is restricted to in-frame clones and leaves out a portion. The repertoire holds 150,000 to 200,000 clones, with around four fifths as singletons. Sequencing used PBMCs or T cells enriched from blood (not recorded which). The receptors come from a woman in her fifties or sixties who had recovered from COVID-19. CDR3s include the opening cysteine and the closing phenylalanine or tryptophan. The D gene is left open where the match is weak. A clone size is listed for some rows: how often the clone was seen (once, few, many), or a class if it is expanded.

>TRBV27|once|TRBJ1-6|TRBD1
TGTGCCAGCAGGGGGGACAGGGACAATTCACCCCTCCACTTT
CASRGDRDNSPLHF
>TRBV7-6|.|TRBJ2-5|.
TGTGCCAGCAGCTTTTCCCCATTGGAGACCCAGTACTTC
CASSFSPLETQYF
>TRBV29-1|.|TRBJ1-3|.
TGCAGCGTTGGCCGATTGCAGACCATATATTTT
CSVGRLQTIYF
>TRBV30|.|TRBJ1-2|.
TGTGCCTGGAGTGTGGTCTGGGCGGGCTACACCTTC
CAWSVVWAGYTF
>TRBV10-3|few|TRBJ1-1|TRBD1
TGTGCCATCGGCGATACAGGGGGCACTGAAGCTTTCTTT
CAIGDTGGTEAFF
>TRBV3-1/TRBV3-2|.|TRBJ1-3|.
TGTGCCAGCAGCCAAGGGGCAGGGATTTTCTCTGGAAACACCATATATTTT
CASSQGAGIFSGNTIYF
>TRBV19|few|TRBJ1-1|.
TGTGCCAGTAGTTCCTACACGCCGGGCACTGAAGCTTTCTTT
CASSSYTPGTEAFF
>TRBV30|few|TRBJ2-2|.
TGTGCCTGGAGTATCTCAGGGGAGGGCACCGGGGAGCTGTTTTTT
CAWSISGEGTGELFF
>TRBV3-1/TRBV3-2|.|TRBJ1-1|TRBD1
TGTGCCAGCAGCCCCGGGACAGGGGGCACTGAAGCTTTCTTT
CASSPGTGGTEAFF
>TRBV4-3|.|TRBJ2-7|TRBD1
TGCGCCAGCAGCGTTGACAGGGGCTCCTACGAGCAGTACTTC
CASSVDRGSYEQYF
>TRBV3-1/TRBV3-2|.|TRBJ1-3|.
TGTGCCAGCAGCCAAGTCAACGGGGGGAACACCATATATTTT
CASSQVNGGNTIYF
>TRBV5-1|many|TRBJ2-2|TRBD2
TGCGCCAGCAGCGGCTCACCTAGCGGGAGGACCGGGGAGCTGTTTTTT
CASSGSPSGRTGELFF
>TRBV7-9|few|TRBJ2-1|TRBD2
TGTGCCAGCAGCTTAGCCGGGGGGGATGAGCAGTTCTTC
CASSLAGGDEQFF
>TRBV19|.|TRBJ1-1|.
TGTGCCAGTAGGACTTATACGAACACTGAAGCTTTCTTT
CASRTYTNTEAFF
>TRBV7-2|.|TRBJ2-1|TRBD2
TGTGCCAGCAGCTTAGCGCGGCTAGCGGGAGTTCCCCGCAATGAGCAGTTCTTC
CASSLARLAGVPRNEQFF
>TRBV7-9|.|TRBJ2-7|.
TGTGCCAGCAGCTTACGACGGATCTCGGGCGAGCAGTACTTC
CASSLRRISGEQYF
>TRBV19|once|TRBJ2-5|TRBD1
TGTGCCAGTAGTGACAGGGTTCGTGAGACCCAGTACTTC
CASSDRVRETQYF
>TRBV7-8|.|TRBJ2-5|.
TGTGCCAGCAGTCAAGAGGGATCGACCCAGTACTTC
CASSQEGSTQYF
>TRBV11-2|once|TRBJ1-5|TRBD1
TGTGCCAGCAGCGCAGACAGGGGGCGTAAGGGCAATCAGCCCCAGCATTTT
CASSADRGRKGNQPQHF
>TRBV30|.|TRBJ2-2|.
TGTGCCTGCCCTAGGCCCGTACGGAACACCGGGGAGCTGTTTTTT
CACPRPVRNTGELFF
>TRBV5-4|.|TRBJ2-7|.
TGTGCCAGCAGCTTGGCCGTAGACTACGAGCAGTACTTC
CASSLAVDYEQYF
>TRBV28|.|TRBJ2-5|TRBD2
TGTGCCAGCAGAAATTGGGCGGGACTAGCGGGAGTCGGGGAGACCCAGTACTTC
CASRNWAGLAGVGETQYF
>TRBV14|.|TRBJ1-2|.
TGTGCCAGCAGCCTCCTGCCGGGGACTCATGGCTACACCTTC
CASSLLPGTHGYTF
>TRBV4-1|once|TRBJ2-2|.
TGCGCCAGCAGCCAAGGGACAGCATCTAACACCGGGGAGCTGTTTTTT
CASSQGTASNTGELFF
>TRBV12-3/TRBV12-4|.|TRBJ2-2|.
TGTGCCAGCAGTCTACTAGGCACCGGGGAGCTGTTTTTT
CASSLLGTGELFF
>TRBV5-4|few|TRBJ2-2|.
TGTGCCAGCAGCCCAGAATTGTCGAACACCGGGGAGCTGTTTTTT
CASSPELSNTGELFF
>TRBV24-1|.|TRBJ2-3|TRBD1
TGTGCCACCAGTGATTACCACAGGGGTGGAGATACGCAGTATTTT
CATSDYHRGGDTQYF
>TRBV3-1/TRBV3-2|.|TRBJ1-3|.
TGTGCCAGCAGCCGGAGCTCTGGAAACACCATATATTTT
CASSRSSGNTIYF
>TRBV6-5|.|TRBJ2-7|TRBD1
TGTGCCAGCAGTTACACCGACAGGGGGCACGAGCAGTACTTC
CASSYTDRGHEQYF
>TRBV9|.|TRBJ2-3|.
TGTGCCAGCAGCGTAGCTTCTCCAGATACGCAGTATTTT
CASSVASPDTQYF
>TRBV6-5|.|TRBJ2-7|.
TGTGCCAGCAGTTACACCCCGGGAGCTTGGAACGAGCAGTACTTC
CASSYTPGAWNEQYF
>TRBV28|.|TRBJ1-2|.
TGTGCCAGCATCTCCCCCCCAGGCTATGGCTACACCTTC
CASISPPGYGYTF
>TRBV27|once|TRBJ2-1|TRBD2
TGTGCCAGCAGTTTGACTAGCGGGGGTAATGAGCAGTTCTTC
CASSLTSGGNEQFF
>TRBV2|.|TRBJ1-1|.
TGTGCCAGTAAATTGACAGGATACTCCGCTGAAGCTTTCTTT
CASKLTGYSAEAFF
>TRBV19|.|TRBJ1-2|.
TGTGCCAGTAGGGGGGCAACTTACTATGGCTACACCTTC
CASRGATYYGYTF
>TRBV19|.|TRBJ2-1|TRBD2
TGTGCCAGTAGTATGCGGGCGGGAGAGCTCAATGAGCAGTTCTTC
CASSMRAGELNEQFF
>TRBV6-5|.|TRBJ2-7|TRBD2
TGTGCCAGCAGTCTTCTAGCGGACCCTAGAAAGCAGTACTTC
CASSLLADPRKQYF
>TRBV21-1|.|TRBJ2-1|.
TGTGCCAGCAGCAAAGATCGGACTAGCGGGAGGGCAAAGGACAATGAGCAGTTCTTC
CASSKDRTSGRAKDNEQFF
>TRBV24-1|.|TRBJ2-1|.
TGTGCCACCAGTGGGAGGGGCAAACACAATGAGCAGTTCTTC
CATSGRGKHNEQFF
>TRBV6-5|few|TRBJ1-6|TRBD1
TGTGCCAGCACCAACAGGGGGAATAATTCACCCCTCCACTTT
CASTNRGNNSPLHF
>TRBV5-8|.|TRBJ2-4|.
TGTGCCAGCAGCTTGGCCGGGATGACCAAAAACATTCAGTACTTC
CASSLAGMTKNIQYF
>TRBV7-2|.|TRBJ1-5|TRBD1
TGTGCCAGCAGCTTCGACAGGGTGGGCCAGCCCCAGCATTTT
CASSFDRVGQPQHF
>TRBV5-8|.|TRBJ1-1|.
TGTGCCAGCAGCAGAGGACAGCTCGGGAACACTGAAGCTTTCTTT
CASSRGQLGNTEAFF
>TRBV10-2|.|TRBJ2-3|TRBD2
TGCGCCAGCAGTGATAGGGGACTAGCGGGAGTACGGGATACGCAGTATTTT
CASSDRGLAGVRDTQYF
>TRBV28|few|TRBJ2-7|.
TGTGCCAGCAGAAGCGGACAGATCGAGCAGTACTTC
CASRSGQIEQYF
>TRBV14|few|TRBJ1-6|.
TGTGCCAGCAGCCAAGCTGGGCAGTCACCCCTCCACTTT
CASSQAGQSPLHF